A selection of T cell receptor beta chains follows, all from one sample in a study of human T cells and chemical hapten exposure. TCRdb used MiXCR to reprocess the RACE reads, holding one entry per CDR3 protein. The table has about 96,000 distinct CDR3 sequences, 7.5% to 10% seen once. The sample consisted of whole blood, taken in connection with sensitization to the hapten diphenylcyclopropenone (DPC). These receptors were obtained from a woman between 35 and 50 years old with alopecia areata. Some clones in this sample may be carry-over from other donors' samples. Each CDR3 is given with its conserved first and last residue. D genes are given only for firm matches.

d_gene: TRBD1; j_gene: TRBJ1-5; v_gene: TRBV30; CDR3aa: CAWNGRGPGQPQHF
d_gene: .; j_gene: TRBJ2-7; v_gene: TRBV7-2; CDR3aa: CASSPGGGDEQYF
d_gene: .; j_gene: TRBJ1-5; v_gene: TRBV2; CDR3aa: CASGGFGASNQPQHF
d_gene: .; j_gene: TRBJ2-5; v_gene: TRBV7-2; CDR3aa: CASSLGGLSQETQYF
d_gene: TRBD2; j_gene: TRBJ2-2; v_gene: TRBV12-3/TRBV12-4; CDR3aa: CASKATSGNAGELFF
d_gene: TRBD1; j_gene: TRBJ2-7; v_gene: TRBV29-1; CDR3aa: CSTRTGPFYEQYF
d_gene: .; j_gene: TRBJ2-1; v_gene: TRBV29-1; CDR3aa: CSVEFGSFSYNEQFF
d_gene: TRBD2; j_gene: TRBJ2-3; v_gene: TRBV7-2; CDR3aa: CASSLPRGGGRGTDTQYF
d_gene: TRBD1; j_gene: TRBJ2-7; v_gene: TRBV10-3; CDR3aa: CAAGTGERLEVYEQYF
d_gene: .; j_gene: TRBJ2-5; v_gene: TRBV28; CDR3aa: CASSPPGGPETQYF
d_gene: .; j_gene: TRBJ2-7; v_gene: TRBV23-1; CDR3aa: CASSPGQLTYEQYF
d_gene: .; j_gene: TRBJ2-2; v_gene: TRBV6-2/TRBV6-3; CDR3aa: CASSYPSNTGELFF
d_gene: .; j_gene: TRBJ1-5; v_gene: TRBV5-1; CDR3aa: CASSLDGGQPQHF